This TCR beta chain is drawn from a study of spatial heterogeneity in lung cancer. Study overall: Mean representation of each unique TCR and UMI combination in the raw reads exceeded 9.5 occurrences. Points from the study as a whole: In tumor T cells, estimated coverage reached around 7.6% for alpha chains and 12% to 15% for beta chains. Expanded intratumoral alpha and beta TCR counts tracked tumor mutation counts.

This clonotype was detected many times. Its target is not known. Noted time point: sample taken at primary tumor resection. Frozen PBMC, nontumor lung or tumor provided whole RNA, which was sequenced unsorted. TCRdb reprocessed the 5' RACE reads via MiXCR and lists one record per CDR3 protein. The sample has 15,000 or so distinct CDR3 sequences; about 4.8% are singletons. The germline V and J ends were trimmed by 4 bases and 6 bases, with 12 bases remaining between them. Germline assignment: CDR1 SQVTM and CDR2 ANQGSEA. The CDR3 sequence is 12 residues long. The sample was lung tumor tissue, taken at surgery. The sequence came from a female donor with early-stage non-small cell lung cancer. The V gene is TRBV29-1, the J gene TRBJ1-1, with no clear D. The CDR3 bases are TGCAGCGTTGGAACGGGATACGCTGAAGCTTTCTTT. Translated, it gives CSVGTGYAEAFF.